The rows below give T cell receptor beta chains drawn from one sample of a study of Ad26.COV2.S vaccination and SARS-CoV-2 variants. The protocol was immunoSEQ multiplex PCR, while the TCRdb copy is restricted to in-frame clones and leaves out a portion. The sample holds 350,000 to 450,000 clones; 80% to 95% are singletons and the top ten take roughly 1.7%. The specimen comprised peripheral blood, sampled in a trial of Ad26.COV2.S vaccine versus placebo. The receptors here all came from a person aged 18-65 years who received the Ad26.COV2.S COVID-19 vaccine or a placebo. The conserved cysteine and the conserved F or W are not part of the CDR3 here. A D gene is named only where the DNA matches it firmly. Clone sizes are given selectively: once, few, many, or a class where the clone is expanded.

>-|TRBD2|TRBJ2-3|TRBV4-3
ASSQGKTGGPMGTDTQY
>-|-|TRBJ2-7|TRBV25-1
ASSEETPYEQY
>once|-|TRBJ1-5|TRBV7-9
ASSPGLRGNQPQH
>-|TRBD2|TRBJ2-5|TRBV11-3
ASSSTSGGPGGRGTQY
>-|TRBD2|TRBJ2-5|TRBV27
ASSLFPSGSFQETQY
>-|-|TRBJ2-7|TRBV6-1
ASSEWGYEQY
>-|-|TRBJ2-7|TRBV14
ASSLGYVYEQY
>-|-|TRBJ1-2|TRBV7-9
ASTQNSQTVYFTGYT
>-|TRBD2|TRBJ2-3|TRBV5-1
ASSTTSGQTQY
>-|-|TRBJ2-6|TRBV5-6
ASSPILGLSGANVLT
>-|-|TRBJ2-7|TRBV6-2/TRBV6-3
ASRYTGGPVGEQY
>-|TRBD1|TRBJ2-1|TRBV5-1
ASSLGDRGHNEQF
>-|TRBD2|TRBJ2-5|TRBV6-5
ASSIAGPETQY
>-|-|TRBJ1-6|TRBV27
ASSPGPNSPLH
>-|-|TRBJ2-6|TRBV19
ASRKGYSGANVLT
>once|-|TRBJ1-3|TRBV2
ATPRGGNTIY
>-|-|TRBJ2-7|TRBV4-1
ASSPTTLVEGYEQY
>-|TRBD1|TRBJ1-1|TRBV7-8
ASSWDRMSNTEAF
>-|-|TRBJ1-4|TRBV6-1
ASSDPHQGKLF
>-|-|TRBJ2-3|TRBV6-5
ASRGDLFRTDTQY
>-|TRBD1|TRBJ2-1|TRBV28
ASSFLHAGTGGSYNEQF
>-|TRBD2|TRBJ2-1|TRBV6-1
ASSELRGTYNEQF
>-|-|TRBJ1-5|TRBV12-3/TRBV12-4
ASSYHTQIQH
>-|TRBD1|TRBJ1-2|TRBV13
ASSSLDRGYYGYT
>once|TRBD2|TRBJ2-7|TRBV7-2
ASSFSGGWYEQY
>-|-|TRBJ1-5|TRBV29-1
SVGDPGSNQPQH
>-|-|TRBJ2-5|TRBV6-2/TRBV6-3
ASSSIAETPQETQY
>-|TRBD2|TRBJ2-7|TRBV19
ASSWASGDYEQY
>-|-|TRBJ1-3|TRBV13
ASSSNDGSGNTIY
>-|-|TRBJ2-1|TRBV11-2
ASSFMGARAEQF
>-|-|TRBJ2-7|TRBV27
ASSPGRWYEQY
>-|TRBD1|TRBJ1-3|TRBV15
ATSRERWTGERNTIY
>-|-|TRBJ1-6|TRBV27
ASRYRGGISDSPLH
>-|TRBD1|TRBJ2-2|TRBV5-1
ASSLGQGSTGELF
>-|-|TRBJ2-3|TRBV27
ASSLSGQPSTDTQY
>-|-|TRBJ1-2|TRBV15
ATSPRTGPNYGYT
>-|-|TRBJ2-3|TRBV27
ASSLSGFTDTQY
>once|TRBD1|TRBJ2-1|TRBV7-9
ASSQGQVPNEQF
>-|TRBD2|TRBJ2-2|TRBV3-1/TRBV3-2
ASSNQVTSGATGELF
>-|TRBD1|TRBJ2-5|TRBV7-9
ASSLGTGQETQY
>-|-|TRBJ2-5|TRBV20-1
SASWRRETQY
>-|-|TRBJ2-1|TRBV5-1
ASRGGPQSIQRFDEQF
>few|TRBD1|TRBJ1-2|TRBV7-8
ASSLVGTGKGYT